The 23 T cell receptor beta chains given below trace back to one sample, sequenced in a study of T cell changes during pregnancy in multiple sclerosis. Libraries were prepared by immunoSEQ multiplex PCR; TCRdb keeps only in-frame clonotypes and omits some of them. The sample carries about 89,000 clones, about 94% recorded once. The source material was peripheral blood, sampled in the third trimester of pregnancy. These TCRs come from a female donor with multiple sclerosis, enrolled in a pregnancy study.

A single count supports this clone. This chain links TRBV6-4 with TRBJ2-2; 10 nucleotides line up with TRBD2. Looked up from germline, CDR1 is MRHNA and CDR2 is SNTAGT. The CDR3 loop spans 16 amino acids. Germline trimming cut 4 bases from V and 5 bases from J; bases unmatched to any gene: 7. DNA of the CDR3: TGTGCCAGCAGTGCCCTAGCGGGAGCGGTTACCGGGGAGCTGTTTTTT. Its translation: CASSALAGAVTGELFF.

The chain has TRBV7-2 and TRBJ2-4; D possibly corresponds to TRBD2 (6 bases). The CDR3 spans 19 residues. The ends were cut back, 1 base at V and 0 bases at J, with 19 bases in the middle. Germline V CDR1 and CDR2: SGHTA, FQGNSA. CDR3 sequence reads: CASSLVAVTSNLAKNIQYF. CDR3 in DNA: TGTGCCAGCAGCTTAGTTGCCGTTACTAGCAATTTAGCCAAAAACATTCAGTACTTC.

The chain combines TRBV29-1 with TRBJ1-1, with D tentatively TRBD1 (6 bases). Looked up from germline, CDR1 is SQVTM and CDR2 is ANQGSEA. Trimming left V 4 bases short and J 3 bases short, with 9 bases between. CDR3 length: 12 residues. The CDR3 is CSVGGTYTEAFF. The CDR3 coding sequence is TGCAGCGTTGGTGGGACATACACTGAAGCTTTCTTT.

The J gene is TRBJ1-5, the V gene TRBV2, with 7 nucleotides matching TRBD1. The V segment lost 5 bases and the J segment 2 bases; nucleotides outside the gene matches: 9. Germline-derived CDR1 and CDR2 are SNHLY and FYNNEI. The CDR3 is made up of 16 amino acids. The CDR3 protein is CASSYTRTGGNQPQHF. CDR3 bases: TGTGCCAGCAGTTACACCCGGACAGGTGGCAATCAGCCCCAGCATTTT.

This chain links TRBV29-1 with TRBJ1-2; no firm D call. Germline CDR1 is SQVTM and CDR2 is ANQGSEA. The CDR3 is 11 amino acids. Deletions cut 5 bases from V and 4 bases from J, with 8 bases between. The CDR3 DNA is TGCAGCGTTAGCTGGAGCTATGGCTACACCTTC. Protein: CSVSWSYGYTF.

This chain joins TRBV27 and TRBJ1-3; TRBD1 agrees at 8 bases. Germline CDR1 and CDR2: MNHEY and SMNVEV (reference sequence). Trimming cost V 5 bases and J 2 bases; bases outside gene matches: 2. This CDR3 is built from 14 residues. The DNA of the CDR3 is TGTGCCAGCAGTCCACAGGGGGCTGGAAACACCATATATTTT. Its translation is CASSPQGAGNTIYF.

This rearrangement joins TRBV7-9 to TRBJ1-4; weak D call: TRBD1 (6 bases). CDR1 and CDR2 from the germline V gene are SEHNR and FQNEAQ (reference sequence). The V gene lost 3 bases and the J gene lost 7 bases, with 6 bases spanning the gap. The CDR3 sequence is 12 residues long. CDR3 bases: TGTGCCAGCAGCTTGGACAGTGAAAAACTGTTTTTT. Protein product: CASSLDSEKLFF. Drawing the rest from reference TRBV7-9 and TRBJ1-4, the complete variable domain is DTGVSQNPRHKITKRGQNVTFRCDPISEHNRLYWYRQTLGQGPEFLTYFQNEAQLEKSRLLSDRFSAERPKGSFSTLEIQRTEQGDSAMYLCASSLDSEKLFFGSGTQLSVL.

The chain's CDR3 is CASSSGITGYEAFF. CDR3 coding DNA: TGCGCCAGCAGCTCTGGGATTACAGGGTATGAAGCTTTCTTT. J is TRBJ1-1 and V is TRBV5-1; possibly TRBD1 for D (6 bases). Germline-derived CDR1 and CDR2 are SGHRS and YFSETQ. V shed 3 bases and J shed 7 bases, with 16 bases lying between them. The CDR3 contains 14 residues.

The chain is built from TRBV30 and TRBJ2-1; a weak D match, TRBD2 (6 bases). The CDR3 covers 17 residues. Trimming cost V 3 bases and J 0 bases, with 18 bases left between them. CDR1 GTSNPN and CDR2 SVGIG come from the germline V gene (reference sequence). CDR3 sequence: CAWSGLTSRSSYNEQFF. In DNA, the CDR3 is TGTGCCTGGAGCGGCCTAACTAGCAGAAGCTCCTACAATGAGCAGTTCTTC.

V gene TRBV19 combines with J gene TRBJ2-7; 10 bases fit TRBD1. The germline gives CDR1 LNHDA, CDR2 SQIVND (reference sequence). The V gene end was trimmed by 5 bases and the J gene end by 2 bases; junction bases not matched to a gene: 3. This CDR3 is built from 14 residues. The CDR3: CASSHGTGAYEQYF. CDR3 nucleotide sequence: TGTGCCAGTAGTCATGGGACAGGGGCCTACGAGCAGTACTTC.

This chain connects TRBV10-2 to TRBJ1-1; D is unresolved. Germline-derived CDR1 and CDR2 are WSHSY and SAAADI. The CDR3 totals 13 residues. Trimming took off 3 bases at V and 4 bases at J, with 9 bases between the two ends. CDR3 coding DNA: TGCGCCAGCAGTGACCGCGGGGTCACTGAAGCTTTCTTT. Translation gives CASSDRGVTEAFF.

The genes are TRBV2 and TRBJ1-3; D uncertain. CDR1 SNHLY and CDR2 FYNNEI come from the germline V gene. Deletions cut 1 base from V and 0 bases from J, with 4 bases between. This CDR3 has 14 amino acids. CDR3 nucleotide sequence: TGTGCCAGCAGTGAAGAGAGCTCTGGAAACACCATATATTTT. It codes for CASSEESSGNTIYF.

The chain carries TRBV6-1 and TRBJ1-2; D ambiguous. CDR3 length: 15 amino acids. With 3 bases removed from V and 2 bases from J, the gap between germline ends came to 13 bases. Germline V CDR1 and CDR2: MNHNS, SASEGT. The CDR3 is CASSEVQALNYGYTF. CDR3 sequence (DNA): TGTGCCAGCAGTGAGGTCCAGGCCCTCAACTATGGCTACACCTTC.

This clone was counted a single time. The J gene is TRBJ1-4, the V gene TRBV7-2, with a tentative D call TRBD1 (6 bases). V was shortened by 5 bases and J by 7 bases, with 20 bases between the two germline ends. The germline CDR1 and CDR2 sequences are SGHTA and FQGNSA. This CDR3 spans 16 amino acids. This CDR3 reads CASSQTWGPIVEKLFF. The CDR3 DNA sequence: TGTGCCAGCAGCCAAACCTGGGGGCCCATAGTTGAAAAACTGTTTTTT.

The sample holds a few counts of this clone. The CDR3 here is CASTGMNTEAFF. In nucleotides, the CDR3 is TGTGCCAGTACAGGGATGAACACTGAAGCTTTCTTT. V gene TRBV27 combines with J gene TRBJ1-1, with a weak D call TRBD1 (6 bases). CDR1 MNHEY and CDR2 SMNVEV come from the germline V gene (reference sequence). V was clipped by 9 bases and J by 0 bases, with 8 bases between them. The CDR3 is 12 residues long.

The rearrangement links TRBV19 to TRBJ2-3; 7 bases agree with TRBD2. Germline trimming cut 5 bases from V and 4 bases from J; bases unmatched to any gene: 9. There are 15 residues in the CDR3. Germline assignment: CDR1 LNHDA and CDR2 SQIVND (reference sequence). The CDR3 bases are TGTGCCAGTAGTCTGTGGGCGGGAGACTCAGATACGCAGTATTTT. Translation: CASSLWAGDSDTQYF.

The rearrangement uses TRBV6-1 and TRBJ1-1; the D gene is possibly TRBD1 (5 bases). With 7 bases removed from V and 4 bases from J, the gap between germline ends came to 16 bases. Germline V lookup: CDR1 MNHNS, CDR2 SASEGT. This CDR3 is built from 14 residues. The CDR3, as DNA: TGTGCCAGCAAACCCCTCGGAGGGACCACTGAAGCTTTCTTT. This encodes CASKPLGGTTEAFF.

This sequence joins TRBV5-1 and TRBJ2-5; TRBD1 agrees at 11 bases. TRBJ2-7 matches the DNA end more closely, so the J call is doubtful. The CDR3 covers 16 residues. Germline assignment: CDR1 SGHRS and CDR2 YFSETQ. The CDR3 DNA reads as TGCGCCAGCAGCGACTACAGGGACAGGGGGACCTACGAGCAGTACTTC. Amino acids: CASSDYRDRGTYEQYF.

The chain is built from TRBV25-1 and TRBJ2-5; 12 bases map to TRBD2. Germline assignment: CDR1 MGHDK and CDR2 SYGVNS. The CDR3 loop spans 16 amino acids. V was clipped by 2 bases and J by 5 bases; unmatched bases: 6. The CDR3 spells CASSEGLAGGKETQYF. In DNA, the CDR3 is TGTGCCAGCAGTGAAGGGCTAGCGGGAGGGAAGGAGACCCAGTACTTC. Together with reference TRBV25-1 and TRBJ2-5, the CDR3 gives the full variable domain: EADIYQTPRYLVIGTGKKITLECSQTMGHDKMYWYQQDPGMELHLIHYSYGVNSTEKGDLSSESTVSRIRTEHFPLTLESARPSHTSQYLCASSEGLAGGKETQYFGPGTRLLVL.

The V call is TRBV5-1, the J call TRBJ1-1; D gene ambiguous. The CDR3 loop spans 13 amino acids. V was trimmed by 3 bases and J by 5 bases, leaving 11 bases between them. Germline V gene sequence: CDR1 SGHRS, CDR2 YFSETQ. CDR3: CASSSMRSTEAFF. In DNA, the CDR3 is TGCGCCAGCAGCTCAATGAGGAGTACTGAAGCTTTCTTT.

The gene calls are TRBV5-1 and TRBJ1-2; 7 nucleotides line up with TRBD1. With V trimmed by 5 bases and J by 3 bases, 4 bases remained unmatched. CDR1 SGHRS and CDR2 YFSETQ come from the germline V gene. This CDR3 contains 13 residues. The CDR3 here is CASRLGTDYGYTF. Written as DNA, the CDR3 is TGCGCCAGCAGGTTAGGGACAGACTATGGCTACACCTTC.

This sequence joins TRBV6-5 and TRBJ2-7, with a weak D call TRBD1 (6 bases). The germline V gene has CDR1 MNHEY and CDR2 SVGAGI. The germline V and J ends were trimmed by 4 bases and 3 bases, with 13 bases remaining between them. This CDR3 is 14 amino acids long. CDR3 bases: TGTGCCAGCAGTTCGCCGACGGGACACTACGAGCAGTACTTC. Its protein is CASSSPTGHYEQYF.

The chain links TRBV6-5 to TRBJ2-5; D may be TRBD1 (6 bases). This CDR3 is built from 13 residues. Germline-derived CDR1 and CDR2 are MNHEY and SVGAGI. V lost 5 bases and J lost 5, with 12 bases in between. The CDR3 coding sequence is TGTGCCAGCAGTACCCAGGGGTCGGAGACCCAGTACTTC. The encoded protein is CASSTQGSETQYF.